In this sample, the clone carrying this TCR beta chain turned up a few times. The sample belongs to a study of tumor-infiltrating lymphocytes in localized non-small cell lung cancer. The table came from immunoSEQ multiplex PCR; TCRdb's copy has only in-frame clones and leaves some out. Of 23,000 or so clones in the sample, approximately 64% are singletons; the top ten hold roughly 5%. Material: lung tumor tissue. The receptor's source is a human donor with non-small cell lung cancer.

CDR3: CASSRGYAYNEQFF. CDR3 coding DNA: TGTGCCAGTAGTAGGGGGTATGCCTACAATGAGCAGTTCTTC. The chain carries TRBV19 and TRBJ2-1, with D perhaps matching TRBD1 or TRBD2 (5 bases each). In germline, CDR1 is LNHDA, CDR2 SQIVND (reference sequence). Trimming took 4 bases from V and 2 from J, leaving 9 bases between them. The CDR3 runs 14 residues.